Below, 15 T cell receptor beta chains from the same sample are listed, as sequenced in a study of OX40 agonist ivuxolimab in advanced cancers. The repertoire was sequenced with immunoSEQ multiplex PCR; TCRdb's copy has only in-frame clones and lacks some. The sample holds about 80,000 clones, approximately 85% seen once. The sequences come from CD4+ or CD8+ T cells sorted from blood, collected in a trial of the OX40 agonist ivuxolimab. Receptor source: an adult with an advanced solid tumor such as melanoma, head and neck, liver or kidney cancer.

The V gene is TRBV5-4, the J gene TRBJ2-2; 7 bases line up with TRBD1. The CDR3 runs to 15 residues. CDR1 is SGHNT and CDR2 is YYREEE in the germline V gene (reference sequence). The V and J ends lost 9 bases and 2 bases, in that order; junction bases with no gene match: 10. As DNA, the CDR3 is TGTGCCACGGGCCGACAGGGCCTAAACACCGGGGAGCTGTTTTTT. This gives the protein CATGRQGLNTGELFF.

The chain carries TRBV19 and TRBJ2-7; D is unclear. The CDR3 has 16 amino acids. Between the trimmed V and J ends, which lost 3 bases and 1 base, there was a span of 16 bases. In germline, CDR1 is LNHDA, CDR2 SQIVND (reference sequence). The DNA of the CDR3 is TGTGCCAGTAGTATCCTCCCTGGCTTCTTTTCCTACGAGCAGTACTTC. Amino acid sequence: CASSILPGFFSYEQYF.

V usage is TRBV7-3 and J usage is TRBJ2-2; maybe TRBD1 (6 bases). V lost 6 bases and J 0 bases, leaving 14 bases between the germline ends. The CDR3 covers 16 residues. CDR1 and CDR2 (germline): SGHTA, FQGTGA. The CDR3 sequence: CASSHQGPANTGELFF. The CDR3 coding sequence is TGTGCCAGCAGTCATCAGGGGCCCGCGAACACCGGGGAGCTGTTTTTT. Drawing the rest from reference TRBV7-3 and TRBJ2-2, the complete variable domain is GAGVSQTPSNKVTEKGKYVELRCDPISGHTALYWYRQSLGQGPEFLIYFQGTGAADDSGLPNDRFFAVRPEGSVSTLKIQRTERGDSAVYLCASSHQGPANTGELFFGEGSRLTVL.

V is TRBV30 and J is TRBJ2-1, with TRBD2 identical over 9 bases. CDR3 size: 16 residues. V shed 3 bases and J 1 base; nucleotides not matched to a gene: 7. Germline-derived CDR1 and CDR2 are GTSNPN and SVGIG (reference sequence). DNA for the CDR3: TGTGCCTGGAGAAAGCGGGGGGACCATTCCTACAATGAGCAGTTCTTC. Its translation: CAWRKRGDHSYNEQFF.

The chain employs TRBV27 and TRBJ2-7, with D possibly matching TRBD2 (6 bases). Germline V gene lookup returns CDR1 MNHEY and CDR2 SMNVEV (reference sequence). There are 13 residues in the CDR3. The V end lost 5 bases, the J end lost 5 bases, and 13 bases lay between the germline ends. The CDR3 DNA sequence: TGTGCCAGCAGTCCCTTCGGGGGAGACGAGCAGTACTTC. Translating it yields CASSPFGGDEQYF.

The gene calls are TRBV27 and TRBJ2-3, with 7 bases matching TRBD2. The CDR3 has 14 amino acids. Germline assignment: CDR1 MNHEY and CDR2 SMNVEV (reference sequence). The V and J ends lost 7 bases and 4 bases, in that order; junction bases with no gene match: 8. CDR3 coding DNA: TGTGCCAGCAATCCCGGGAGGTCGCCAGATACGCAGTATTTT. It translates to CASNPGRSPDTQYF.

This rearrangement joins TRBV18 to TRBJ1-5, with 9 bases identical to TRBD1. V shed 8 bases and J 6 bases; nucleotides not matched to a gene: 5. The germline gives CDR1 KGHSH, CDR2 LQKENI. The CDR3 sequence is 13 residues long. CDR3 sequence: CASTGTGIQPQHF. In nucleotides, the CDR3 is TGTGCCAGCACAGGGACAGGGATTCAGCCCCAGCATTTT. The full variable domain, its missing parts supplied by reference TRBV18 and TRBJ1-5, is NAGVMQNPRHLVRRRGQEARLRCSPMKGHSHVYWYRQLPEEGLKFMVYLQKENIIDESGMPKERFSAEFPKEGPSILRIQQVVRGDSAAYFCASTGTGIQPQHFGDGTRLSIL.

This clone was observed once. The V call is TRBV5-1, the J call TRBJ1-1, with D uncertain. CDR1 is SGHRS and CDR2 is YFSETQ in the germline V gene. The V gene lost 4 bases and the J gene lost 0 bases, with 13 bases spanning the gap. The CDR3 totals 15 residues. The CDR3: CASSTNPTVNTEAFF. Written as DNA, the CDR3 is TGCGCCAGCAGCACCAATCCAACAGTGAACACTGAAGCTTTCTTT.

The DNA for the CDR3 is TGTGCCATCAGCGAACAGGGATACGGAAACACCATATATTTT. Amino acid sequence: CAISEQGYGNTIYF. The V call is TRBV10-3, the J call TRBJ1-3; tentative D call: TRBD1 (6 bases). V was trimmed by 6 bases and J by 4 bases, leaving 13 bases between them. Germline CDR1 ENHRY, CDR2 SYGVKD. The length of the CDR3 is 14 residues.

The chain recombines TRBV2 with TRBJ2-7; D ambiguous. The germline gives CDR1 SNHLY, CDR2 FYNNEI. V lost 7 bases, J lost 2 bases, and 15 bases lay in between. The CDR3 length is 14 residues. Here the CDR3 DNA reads TGTGCCAGCAAACTTCAAGGCAGAACCTACGAGCAGTACTTC. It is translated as CASKLQGRTYEQYF.

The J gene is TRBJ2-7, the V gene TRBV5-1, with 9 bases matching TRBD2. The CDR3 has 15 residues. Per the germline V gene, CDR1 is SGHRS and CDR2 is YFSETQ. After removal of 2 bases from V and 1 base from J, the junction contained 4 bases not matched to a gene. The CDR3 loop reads CASSFLSGGSYEQYF. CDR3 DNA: TGCGCCAGCAGCTTCCTTAGCGGGGGATCCTACGAGCAGTACTTC.

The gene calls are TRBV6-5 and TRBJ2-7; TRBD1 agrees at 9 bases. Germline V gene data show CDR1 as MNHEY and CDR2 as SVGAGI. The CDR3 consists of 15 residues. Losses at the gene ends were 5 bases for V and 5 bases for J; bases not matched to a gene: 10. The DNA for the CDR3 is TGTGCCAGCAGTCGGGTGACAGGGGGAGGGCACGAGCAGTACTTC. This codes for CASSRVTGGGHEQYF.

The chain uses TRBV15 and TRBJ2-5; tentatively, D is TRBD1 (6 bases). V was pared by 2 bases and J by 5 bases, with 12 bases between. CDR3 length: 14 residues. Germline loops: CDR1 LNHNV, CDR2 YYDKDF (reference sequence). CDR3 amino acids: CATSRLQGTETQYF. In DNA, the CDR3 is TGTGCCACCAGCAGACTCCAGGGGACGGAGACCCAGTACTTC.

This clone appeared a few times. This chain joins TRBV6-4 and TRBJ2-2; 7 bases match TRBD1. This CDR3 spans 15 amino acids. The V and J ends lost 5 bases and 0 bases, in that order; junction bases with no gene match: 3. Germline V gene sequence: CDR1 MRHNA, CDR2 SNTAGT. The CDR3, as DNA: TGTGCCAGCAGTACGGGACAGTCGAACACCGGGGAGCTGTTTTTT. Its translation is CASSTGQSNTGELFF.

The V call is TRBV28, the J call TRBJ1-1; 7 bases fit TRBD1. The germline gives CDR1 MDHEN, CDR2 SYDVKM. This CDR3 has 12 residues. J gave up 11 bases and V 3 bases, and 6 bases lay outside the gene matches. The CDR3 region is CASSLTGLGAFF. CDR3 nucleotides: TGTGCCAGCAGTTTGACAGGGTTAGGGGCTTTCTTT.